One and the same sample provided the 32 T cell receptor beta chains below, sequenced in a study of blood T cell repertoires in COVID-19. The repertoire was sequenced with immunoSEQ multiplex PCR; TCRdb's copy has only in-frame clones and lacks some. Of 200,000 to 250,000 clones in the sample, about 80% were seen once. Sequencing used PBMCs or T cells enriched from blood (not recorded which). The source is a woman between 50 and 59 years old who had been exposed to COVID-19.

This clone showed up just a few times. This rearrangement joins TRBV6-5 to TRBJ2-7; 10 positions agree with TRBD1. Germline CDR1 is MNHEY and CDR2 is SVGAGI. The ends lost 4 bases at V and 1 base at J; junction bases unmatched: 4. The CDR3 spans 15 residues. DNA for the CDR3: TGTGCCAGCAGTTTTGGACAGGGGGTTTCCTACGAGCAGTACTTC. This encodes CASSFGQGVSYEQYF.

Points on this clone: This sample also contains other DNA sequences that code for the same CDR3. The rearrangement links TRBV5-6 to TRBJ1-2; D possibly corresponds to TRBD1 (6 bases). This CDR3 has 14 amino acids. V was pared by 4 bases and J by 3 bases, with 13 bases between. Germline assignment: CDR1 SGHDT and CDR2 YYEEEE. CDR3 DNA: TGTGCCAGCAGCCCTCAGGGGTCTGACTATGGCTACACCTTC. Translation: CASSPQGSDYGYTF.

This clone was found once. V usage is TRBV10-1 and J usage is TRBJ2-1, with 7 bases matching TRBD1. The CDR3 runs to 14 residues. Germline-derived CDR1 and CDR2 are WNHNN and SYGVQD (reference sequence). V lost 9 bases to trimming and J lost 4 bases; unmatched junction nucleotides: 9. The CDR3 DNA follows: TGCGCCAGAGATTCTGACAGGGATTACAATGAGCAGTTCTTC. This sequence encodes CARDSDRDYNEQFF.

The chain links TRBV19 to TRBJ2-2, with D uncertain. Germline V gene data show CDR1 as LNHDA and CDR2 as SQIVND (reference sequence). Trimming cost V 6 bases and J 6 bases, with 11 bases left between them. The CDR3 sequence is 13 residues long. The CDR3 DNA follows: TGTGCCAGTAGCGCCCGAGGAGCCGGGGAGCTGTTTTTT. Encoded protein: CASSARGAGELFF.

This rearrangement joins TRBV6-6 to TRBJ1-5; TRBD1 is a possible D gene (5 bases). CDR3 length equals 16 residues. The V end lost 0 bases, the J end lost 11 bases, and 20 bases lay between the germline ends. The germline V gene encodes CDR1 MNHNY and CDR2 SVGAGI (reference sequence). The CDR3 region has the DNA TGTGCCAGCAGTTACTCGAAGGGGAGGCGAGGTCCGTCCCAGCATTTT. Protein: CASSYSKGRRGPSQHF.

The CDR3 loop reads CASQGAGGANVLTF. CDR3 bases: TGTGCCAGCCAGGGGGCTGGTGGGGCCAACGTCCTGACTTTC. The chain carries TRBV5-4 and TRBJ2-6; 8 nucleotides align to TRBD1. The CDR3 has 14 residues. The V segment lost 7 bases and the J segment 3 bases; nucleotides outside the gene matches: 3. The germline gives CDR1 SGHNT, CDR2 YYREEE (reference sequence).

This clone was observed once. The genes are TRBV19 and TRBJ2-4; a possible D gene is TRBD2 (5 bases). The CDR3 is 12 amino acids. V dropped 8 bases and J dropped 1 base, with 6 bases sitting between them. Per germline, CDR1 LNHDA and CDR2 SQIVND (reference sequence). The CDR3 loop reads CASRGAKNIQYF. CDR3 nucleotide sequence: TGTGCCAGTCGGGGTGCCAAAAACATTCAGTACTTC. The full variable domain, in which reference TRBV19 and TRBJ2-4 provide the parts outside the CDR3, is DGGITQSPKYLFRKEGQNVTLSCEQNLNHDAMYWYRQDPGQGLRLIYYSQIVNDFQKGDIAEGYSVSREKKESFPLTVTSAQKNPTAFYLCASRGAKNIQYFGAGTRLSVL.

This clone was recorded once. The rearrangement uses TRBV29-1 and TRBJ2-7, with TRBD2 identical over 7 bases. Per the germline V gene, CDR1 is SQVTM and CDR2 is ANQGSEA. The ends lost 5 bases at V and 2 bases at J; junction bases unmatched: 15. The CDR3 runs 16 residues. CDR3 region: CSVTGGGGGYTYEQYF. The CDR3 DNA sequence: TGCAGCGTTACGGGGGGTGGCGGGGGTTATACCTACGAGCAGTACTTC.

This clone was seen only a few times. This sequence joins TRBV27 and TRBJ1-1; D is possibly TRBD1 (6 bases). The CDR3 spans 11 residues. V was pared by 7 bases and J by 11 bases, with 14 bases between. Germline CDR1 is MNHEY and CDR2 is SMNVEV (reference sequence). CDR3 loop: CASILKGVAFF. CDR3 in DNA: TGTGCCAGCATTCTCAAGGGGGTTGCTTTCTTT.

The rearrangement uses TRBV15 and TRBJ2-3, with TRBD2 matching over 10 bases. With V trimmed by 5 bases and J by 5 bases, 10 bases remained unmatched. This CDR3 region has 16 residues. Germline V gene sequence: CDR1 LNHNV, CDR2 YYDKDF (reference sequence). CDR3 coding DNA: TGTGCCACCAGCCGATTTAGCGGGGGGATTCTAGATACGCAGTATTTT. Translated: CATSRFSGGILDTQYF.

This clone was counted once. The genes are TRBV9 and TRBJ1-1; tentatively, D is TRBD1 (6 bases). With 0 bases removed from V and 4 bases from J, the gap between germline ends came to 13 bases. The CDR3 consists of 15 residues. CDR1 and CDR2 (germline): SGDLS, YYNGEE. As DNA, the CDR3 is TGTGCCAGCAGCGTAGGGGCAGGGGCAGGCACTGAAGCTTTCTTT. Protein sequence: CASSVGAGAGTEAFF.

This clone was counted once. The chain couples TRBV5-4 to TRBJ2-5, with a tentative D call TRBD1 (5 bases). The CDR3 runs 15 residues. V lost 2 bases to trimming and J lost 2 bases, with 13 bases between them. Looked up from germline, CDR1 is SGHNT and CDR2 is YYREEE (reference sequence). The CDR3 DNA reads as TGTGCCAGCAGCTTTCGACAGTACCATCAAGAGACCCAGTACTTC. Its translation: CASSFRQYHQETQYF.

In DNA, the CDR3 is TGTGCCAGCAGTTACGGCAGGGGACGGTCCGGGGAGCTGTTTTTT. Protein product: CASSYGRGRSGELFF. J is TRBJ2-2 and V is TRBV6-5; a possible D gene is TRBD1 (6 bases). V was trimmed by 2 bases and J by 6 bases, leaving 13 bases between them. Germline CDR1 reads MNHEY; CDR2 reads SVGAGI. There are 15 residues in the CDR3.

V and J are TRBV5-1 and TRBJ1-3; no reliable D call. CDR3 length: 16 amino acids. With 0 bases removed from V and 0 bases from J, the gap between germline ends came to 10 bases. CDR1 and CDR2 (germline): SGHRS, YFSETQ. The DNA of the CDR3 is TGCGCCAGCAGCTTGGAATTGCCGAGCTCTGGAAACACCATATATTTT. It yields the protein CASSLELPSSGNTIYF.

The chain uses TRBV11-2 and TRBJ2-3, with TRBD2 as a possible D gene (5 bases). This CDR3 is 14 amino acids long. Germline assignment: CDR1 SGHAT and CDR2 FQNNGV. The V gene lost 4 bases and the J gene lost 5 bases, with 13 bases spanning the gap. The CDR3 sequence is CASSSGVVKDTQYF. In DNA, the CDR3 is TGTGCCAGCAGCTCCGGGGTGGTCAAAGATACGCAGTATTTT.

This clone was counted a single time. The CDR3 nucleotides are TGTGCCAGCAGCCAAGGTGACAGGGCTGAAGCTTTCTTT. This codes for CASSQGDRAEAFF. This rearrangement joins TRBV4-2 to TRBJ1-1; 7 bases fit TRBD1. After removal of 1 base from V and 6 bases from J, the junction contained 2 bases not matched to a gene. CDR1 LGHNA and CDR2 YNFKEQ come from the germline V gene. The length of the CDR3 is 13 residues.

This clone was seen a handful of times. V gene TRBV18 combines with J gene TRBJ2-1, with a tentative D call TRBD1 (5 bases). The CDR3 runs 13 residues. The ends were cut back, 3 bases at V and 8 bases at J, with 11 bases in the middle. The V gene's germline CDR1 is KGHSH and CDR2 LQKENI. The CDR3 loop is CASSPIRGHEQFF. The DNA for the CDR3 is TGTGCCAGCTCACCTATAAGGGGCCATGAGCAGTTCTTC. Full variable domain (missing parts from reference TRBV18 and TRBJ2-1): NAGVMQNPRHLVRRRGQEARLRCSPMKGHSHVYWYRQLPEEGLKFMVYLQKENIIDESGMPKERFSAEFPKEGPSILRIQQVVRGDSAAYFCASSPIRGHEQFFGPGTRLTVL.

This chain joins TRBV21-1 and TRBJ1-1. TRBV21-1 is designated a pseudogene. The CDR3 runs 15 residues. The CDR3 region has the DNA TGTGCCAGCAGCGTTGGTGGGCGGGAAATAACTGAAGCTTTCTTT. It codes for CASSVGGREITEAFF.

In its sample, this clone was seen once. This rearrangement joins TRBV28 to TRBJ1-1; 9 nucleotides align to TRBD1. The CDR3 contains 16 residues. Germline CDR1 and CDR2: MDHEN and SYDVKM. With V trimmed by 5 bases and J by 10 bases, 17 bases remained unmatched. The CDR3, as DNA: TGTGCCAGCAGTGGTACCGGGACAGGGAGGGGATTAGGAGCTTTCTTT. Encoded protein: CASSGTGTGRGLGAFF.

Concerning this clone itself: One junction end disagrees with the germline gene, perhaps due to a read error. This rearrangement joins TRBV5-1 to TRBJ1-1; D is ambiguous. This CDR3 comprises 15 residues. Germline V CDR1 and CDR2: SGHRS, YFSETQ. CDR3 coding DNA: TGCGCCAGCAGCCGAGTCGACCTAGTGAAGACTGAAGCTTTCTTT. This codes for CASSRVDLVKTEAFF. Variable domain in full (rest from reference TRBV5-1 and TRBJ1-1): KAGVTQTPRYLIKTRGQQVTLSCSPISGHRSVSWYQQTPGQGLQFLFEYFSETQRNKGNFPGRFSGRQFSNSRSEMNVSTLELGDSALYLCASSRVDLVKTEAFFGQGTRLTVV.

The rearrangement uses TRBV27 and TRBJ1-4, with a tentative D call TRBD1 (5 bases). Between the trimmed V and J ends, which lost 2 bases and 7 bases, there was a span of 14 bases. From germline, CDR1 is MNHEY and CDR2 SMNVEV (reference sequence). The CDR3 is 15 residues long. For the CDR3, the DNA is TGTGCCAGCAGTTTACTCGGGACTGGACCTGAAAAACTGTTTTTT. Translating gives CASSLLGTGPEKLFF. The full variable domain, its missing parts supplied by reference TRBV27 and TRBJ1-4, is EAQVTQNPRYLITVTGKKLTVTCSQNMNHEYMSWYRQDPGLGLRQIYYSMNVEVTDKGDVPEGYKVSRKEKRNFPLILESPSPNQTSLYFCASSLLGTGPEKLFFGSGTQLSVL.

This clone was detected only a few times. V usage is TRBV7-2 and J usage is TRBJ2-3, with D unclear. Trimming took off 1 base at V and 5 bases at J, with 7 bases between the two ends. This CDR3 comprises 13 residues. Per germline, CDR1 SGHTA and CDR2 FQGNSA. In DNA form, the CDR3 reads TGTGCCAGCAGCTTAGGTACTGTAGATACGCAGTATTTT. This sequence encodes CASSLGTVDTQYF.

The J gene is TRBJ1-1, the V gene TRBV9; no reliable D call. The CDR3 is 15 residues long. Trimming stripped 0 bases from V and 1 base from J, with 10 bases between. Germline V CDR1 and CDR2: SGDLS, YYNGEE. CDR3 DNA: TGTGCCAGCAGCGTAGCTAACAGTTGGAACACTGAAGCTTTCTTT. Encoded protein: CASSVANSWNTEAFF.

The CDR3 sequence: CASSPGRGLTHYGYTF. The CDR3 DNA reads TGTGCCAGCAGCCCCGGGCGGGGGCTTACTCACTATGGCTACACCTTC. The chain has TRBV5-6 and TRBJ1-2; tentative D call: TRBD1 (6 bases). V dropped 4 bases and J dropped 3 bases, with 19 bases sitting between them. Germline CDR1 is SGHDT and CDR2 is YYEEEE. The CDR3 is 16 residues long.

The table lists this clone with a count of one. The V call is TRBV6-2 or TRBV6-3, the J call TRBJ1-4; 8 bases are shared with TRBD1. The CDR3 loop spans 14 amino acids. V lost 4 bases to trimming and J lost 7 bases; unmatched junction nucleotides: 5. From germline, CDR1 is MNHEY and CDR2 SVGEGT. CDR3 residues: CASSFNRGAEKLFF. The CDR3 region has the DNA TGTGCCAGCAGTTTCAACAGGGGGGCTGAAAAACTGTTTTTT.

This chain joins TRBV5-1 and TRBJ1-5; D possibly corresponds to TRBD1 (5 bases). V lost 3 bases, J lost 7 bases, and 14 bases lay in between. This CDR3 has 14 amino acids. CDR1 SGHRS and CDR2 YFSETQ come from the germline V gene. CDR3 nucleotides: TGCGCCAGCAGCTCGGGACTCGTCGGCCAGCCCCAGCATTTT. This codes for CASSSGLVGQPQHF.

J is TRBJ1-1 and V is TRBV9; 9 bases line up with TRBD1. Germline-derived CDR1 and CDR2 are SGDLS and YYNGEE. After removal of 0 bases from V and 0 bases from J, the junction contained 9 bases not matched to a gene. This CDR3 has 18 amino acids. The CDR3 DNA reads TGTGCCAGCAGCGTAGGTAACAGGGGGCGAGCGTTGAACACTGAAGCTTTCTTT. This translates into CASSVGNRGRALNTEAFF.

The chain links TRBV5-6 to TRBJ1-1; D may be TRBD1 (5 bases). CDR3 length: 14 amino acids. Trimming removed 0 bases at V and 7 bases at J, with 13 bases between. Germline V lookup: CDR1 SGHDT, CDR2 YYEEEE. This CDR3 reads CASSLVFGGNEAFF. Written as DNA, the CDR3 is TGTGCCAGCAGCTTGGTGTTTGGGGGGAATGAAGCTTTCTTT.

The chain has TRBV5-1 and TRBJ1-2, with 8 nucleotides matching TRBD1. Trimming took 4 bases from V and 1 from J; bases not matched to a gene: 3. The germline gives CDR1 SGHRS, CDR2 YFSETQ. The CDR3 spans 14 residues. The CDR3 DNA reads as TGCGCCAGCAGCCCTACAGGGGGTAACTATGGCTACACCTTC. This translates into CASSPTGGNYGYTF.

The V gene is TRBV10-1, the J gene TRBJ1-2; the D gene is possibly TRBD1 (6 bases). The length of the CDR3 is 14 residues. Trimming cost V 4 bases and J 8 bases, with 17 bases left between them. Germline V gene data show CDR1 as WNHNN and CDR2 as SYGVQD (reference sequence). DNA for the CDR3: TGCGCCAGCAGTGTCAACAGGGAACTGAGCGGCTACACCTTC. Translated: CASSVNRELSGYTF.

This sequence joins TRBV9 and TRBJ1-3; no definite D call. Trimming removed 3 bases at V and 0 bases at J, with 13 bases between. Per germline, CDR1 SGDLS and CDR2 YYNGEE. The CDR3 is 16 residues long. The CDR3: CASSASGAFSGNTIYF. Here the CDR3 DNA reads TGTGCCAGCAGCGCATCCGGAGCCTTCTCTGGAAACACCATATATTTT.

The chain carries TRBV19 and TRBJ1-5, with a tentative D call TRBD1 (6 bases). The CDR3 contains 15 residues. The V end was cut by 2 bases, the J end by 2 bases, with 10 bases between. The germline V gene has CDR1 LNHDA and CDR2 SQIVND (reference sequence). DNA of the CDR3: TGTGCCAGTAGTATAATCGCAGGGGGCAATCAGCCCCAGCATTTT. Amino acid sequence: CASSIIAGGNQPQHF.